A selection of T cell receptor beta chains follows, all from one sample in a study of T cells after yellow fever vaccination. Each CDR3 protein gets one entry after TCRdb re-called the 5' RACE reads with MiXCR. The data show 100,000 to 150,000 distinct CDR3 sequences, with more than 7.5% seen just once and about 40% held by the top ten. The specimen was CD8+ T cells sorted from PBMCs, collected on the day of the yellow fever booster vaccination. The receptor source for this set is a man aged 18 to 29 who received the YFV17D yellow fever vaccine. The CDR3 runs from the conserved cysteine through the conserved F or W. The D gene is left open where the match is weak. Clone size is shown for a subset of rows, as once, few, many or a class of expanded clone.

clone_size,d_call,v_call,j_call,cdr3_nt,cdr3_aa
NA,TRBD1,TRBV10-2,TRBJ1-6,TGCGCCAGCGGGACAGGGACCTTCCCCCTCCACTTT,CASGTGTFPLHF
NA,TRBD1,TRBV14,TRBJ1-4,TGTGCCAGCAGCCAAGGACAGGGGACTACCCATGAAAAACTGTTTTTT,CASSQGQGTTHEKLFF
few,TRBD1,TRBV29-1,TRBJ1-1,TGCAGCGTCTCTGACAGGGTTAACACTGAAGCTTTCTTT,CSVSDRVNTEAFF
few,NA,TRBV4-1,TRBJ1-2,TGCGCCAGCAGCCACCGCCAGGACAGACGTGGCTACACCTTC,CASSHRQDRRGYTF
few,NA,TRBV14,TRBJ2-7,TGTGCCAGCAGCCCTTACGCCGGTTCCTACGAGCAGTACTTC,CASSPYAGSYEQYF
NA,TRBD1,TRBV19,TRBJ2-7,TGTGCCAGTAGGCCGGGACAGGGATCCTCCTACGAGCAGTACTTC,CASRPGQGSSYEQYF
NA,NA,TRBV19,TRBJ2-3,TGTGCCAGTAGTATCAGTGAGGGTCTGGATACGCAGTATTTT,CASSISEGLDTQYF
NA,NA,TRBV9,TRBJ2-2,TGTGCCAGCAGCGTGCAGTCCGGGGAGCTGTTTTTT,CASSVQSGELFF
NA,NA,TRBV6-6,TRBJ1-2,TGTGCCAGCAGTGCGTGGAGGGGGGGCGCCCGTCGCTACACCTTC,CASSAWRGGARRYTF
few,NA,TRBV5-1,TRBJ1-1,TGCGCCAGCAGCTCCGGGAGGAGGGACACTGAAGCTTTCTTT,CASSSGRRDTEAFF
NA,NA,TRBV4-3,TRBJ1-2,TGCGCCAGCAGCCAAGTAAGGAGCAACTATGGCTACACCTTC,CASSQVRSNYGYTF
few,NA,TRBV10-3,TRBJ2-1,TGTGCCATCAGTGAAGGACAGAGCAATGAGCAGTTCTTC,CAISEGQSNEQFF
few,NA,TRBV19,TRBJ2-3,TGTGCCAGCAGTACCCTCCGCAGTATAGATACGCAGTATTTT,CASSTLRSIDTQYF
NA,TRBD1,TRBV6-2/TRBV6-3,TRBJ2-1,TGTGCCAGCAGGCGACAGGGGTTCTACAATGAGCAGTTCTTC,CASRRQGFYNEQFF
few,NA,TRBV4-1,TRBJ1-1,TGCGCCAGCAGCCTGGAACAGGAGAACACTGAAGCTTTCTTT,CASSLEQENTEAFF
few,NA,TRBV4-1,TRBJ1-5,TGCGCCAGCAGCCAAGATTTGGGGGCGCGGGGCAATCAGCCCCAGCATTTT,CASSQDLGARGNQPQHF
NA,NA,TRBV6-2/TRBV6-3,TRBJ1-1,TGTGCCAGCAACCACGGATCAAAGGGGAACACTGAAGCTTTCTTT,CASNHGSKGNTEAFF
few,NA,TRBV7-8,TRBJ1-1,TGTGCCAGCAGCATAAGGGGTGAAGCTTTCTTT,CASSIRGEAFF
few,NA,TRBV9,TRBJ2-2,TGTGCCAGCAGCGTAAGGCAAACGAACACCGGGGAGCTGTTTTTT,CASSVRQTNTGELFF
few,NA,TRBV20-1,TRBJ2-2,TGCAGTGCTAGAGATCCCTGGGCGGAGGCGAACACCGGGGAGCTGTTTTTT,CSARDPWAEANTGELFF
few,NA,TRBV4-1,TRBJ2-2,TGCGCCAGCAGCCAAGATTCAAGCTCCGGGGAGCTGTTTTTT,CASSQDSSSGELFF
few,NA,TRBV7-9,TRBJ1-6,TGTGCCAGCAGCTTTGGAGGGGAGGGAAATTCACCCCTCCACTTT,CASSFGGEGNSPLHF
few,TRBD2,TRBV6-4,TRBJ2-2,TGTGCCAGCAGTGACTCAACAAGCGGGGGAACCGGGGAGCTGTTTTTT,CASSDSTSGGTGELFF
few,NA,TRBV7-9,TRBJ2-2,TGTGCCAGCAGCTTATATAACAGCCGGACCGGGGAGCTGTTTTTT,CASSLYNSRTGELFF